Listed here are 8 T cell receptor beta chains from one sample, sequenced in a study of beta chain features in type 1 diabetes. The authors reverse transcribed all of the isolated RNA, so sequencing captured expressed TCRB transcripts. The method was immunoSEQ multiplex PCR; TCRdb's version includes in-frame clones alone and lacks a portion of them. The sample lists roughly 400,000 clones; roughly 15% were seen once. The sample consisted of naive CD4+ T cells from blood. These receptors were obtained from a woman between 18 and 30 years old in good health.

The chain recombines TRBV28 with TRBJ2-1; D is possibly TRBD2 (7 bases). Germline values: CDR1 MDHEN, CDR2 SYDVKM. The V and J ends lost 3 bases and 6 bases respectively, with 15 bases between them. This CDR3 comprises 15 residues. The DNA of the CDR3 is TGTGCCAGCAGTTTGGGAGGGGGTCCACGCAATGAGCAGTTCTTC. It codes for CASSLGGGPRNEQFF.

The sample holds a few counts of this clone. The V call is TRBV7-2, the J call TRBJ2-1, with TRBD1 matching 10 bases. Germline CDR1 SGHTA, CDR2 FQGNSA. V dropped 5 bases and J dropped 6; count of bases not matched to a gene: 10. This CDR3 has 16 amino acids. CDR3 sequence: CASSPQGTGVFNEQFF. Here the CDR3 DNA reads TGTGCCAGCAGCCCCCAGGGGACAGGGGTCTTCAATGAGCAGTTCTTC.

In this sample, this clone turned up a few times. CDR3 sequence (DNA): TGTGCCTGGAGTGTGACTTCAGGGCCCTGGGGGACCCAGTACTTC. Translated: CAWSVTSGPWGTQYF. V gene TRBV30 combines with J gene TRBJ2-5, with D maybe TRBD1 (5 bases). Germline CDR1 GTSNPN, CDR2 SVGIG (reference sequence). V gave up 0 bases and J gave up 7 bases, with 18 bases separating them. This CDR3 comprises 15 residues.

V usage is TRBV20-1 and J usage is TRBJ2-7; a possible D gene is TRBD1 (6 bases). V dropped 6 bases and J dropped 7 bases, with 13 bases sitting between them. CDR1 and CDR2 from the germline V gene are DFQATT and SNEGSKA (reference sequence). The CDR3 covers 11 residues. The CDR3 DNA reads TGCAGTGCAGATACAGGGTGGGAGCAGTACTTC. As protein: CSADTGWEQYF.

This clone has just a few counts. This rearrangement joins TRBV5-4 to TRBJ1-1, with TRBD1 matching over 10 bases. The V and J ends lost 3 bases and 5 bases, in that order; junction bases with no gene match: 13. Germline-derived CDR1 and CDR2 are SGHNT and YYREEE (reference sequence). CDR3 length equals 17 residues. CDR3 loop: CASSSRDRGGGRTEAFF. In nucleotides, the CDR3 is TGTGCCAGCAGCTCCCGGGACAGGGGCGGGGGAAGGACTGAAGCTTTCTTT.

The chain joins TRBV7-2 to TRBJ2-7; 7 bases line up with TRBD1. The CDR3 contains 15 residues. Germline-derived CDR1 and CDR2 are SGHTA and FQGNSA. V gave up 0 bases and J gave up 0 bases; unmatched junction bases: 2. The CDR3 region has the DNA TGTGCCAGCAGCTTAGCAGGGGGCGACTCCTACGAGCAGTACTTC. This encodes CASSLAGGDSYEQYF.

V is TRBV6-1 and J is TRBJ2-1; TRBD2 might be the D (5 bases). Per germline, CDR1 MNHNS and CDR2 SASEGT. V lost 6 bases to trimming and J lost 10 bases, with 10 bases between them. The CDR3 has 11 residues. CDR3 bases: TGTGCCAGCAGAGGAGGCGTAGAGCAGTTCTTC. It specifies CASRGGVEQFF.

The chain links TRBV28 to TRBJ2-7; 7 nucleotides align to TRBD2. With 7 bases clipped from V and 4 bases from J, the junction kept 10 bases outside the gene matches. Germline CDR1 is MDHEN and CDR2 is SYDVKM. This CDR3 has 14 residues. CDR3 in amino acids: CASNEAGAVYEQYF. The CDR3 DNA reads TGTGCCAGCAACGAGGCGGGAGCTGTGTACGAGCAGTACTTC. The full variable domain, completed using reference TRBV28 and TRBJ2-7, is DVKVTQSSRYLVKRTGEKVFLECVQDMDHENMFWYRQDPGLGLRLIYFSYDVKMKEKGDIPEGYSVSREKKERFSLILESASTNQTSMYLCASNEAGAVYEQYFGPGTRLTVT.